This TCR beta chain was profiled in a study of tumor-infiltrating lymphocytes in primary liver carcinoma. The length of the CDR3 is 17 residues. The V gene's germline CDR1 is SGHNT and CDR2 YENEEA. A primer matching the constant region was used to make TCR beta cDNA from approximately 0.45 ug of total RNA. The TCR beta library was amplified through three nested multiplex PCR rounds in a modified ARM-PCR procedure. Each of the first two PCR rounds ran nine to ten cycles with TRBV1-TRBV30 forward and C-beta reverse primers. TCRdb processed the multiplex PCR reads anew with MiXCR; each CDR3 protein has one entry. The sample lists 190,000 or so distinct CDR3 sequences, less than 70% occurring once. Germline DNA was extracted too, while blood RNA derived from unsorted whole blood. The authors collected approximately 4 milliliters of peripheral blood before surgery. Note on this clonotype: This CDR3 fails to terminate in the conserved phenylalanine or tryptophan, so it likely reflects a read error.

This rearrangement joins TRBV11-3 to TRBJ2-5; 9 bases line up with TRBD2. The receptor's source is a woman aged 55-69 years with primary liver carcinoma and hepatitis B virus infection. The specimen sequenced was peripheral blood. CDR3 in DNA: TGTGCCAGCAGCTTAGGGATCGCTAGCGGGACCCAAGAGATCCAGTACCTC. It encodes CASSLGIASGTQEIQYL.